The rows below give T cell receptor beta chains drawn from one sample of a study of T cells expressing NK-cell markers. TCRdb re-analyzed the 5' RACE reads; it lists each CDR3 protein once, without DNA. Its table records roughly 350,000 distinct CDR3 sequences. Material for sequencing was blood T cells: a sorted CD56 or NKG2C T cell subset, CD4+ or CD8+ T cells, or bulk PBMC T cells (not recorded which). These receptors were taken from a man aged 18-70 years in good health. The CDR3 runs from the conserved cysteine through the conserved F or W.

j_call	v_call	cdr3_aa
TRBJ2-3	TRBV7-8	CASSFLLGDTQYF
TRBJ1-5	TRBV24-1	CATSDPRQGSQPQHF
TRBJ2-5	TRBV28	CASSTHNLLGTSGGLLETQYF
TRBJ2-4	TRBV5-1	CASSFGGNKNIQYF
TRBJ1-1	TRBV6-1	CASSEKWGDRTEAFF
TRBJ2-7	TRBV28	CASSSTKGRGPLREQYF
TRBJ2-7	TRBV10-3	CAISLGPSYEQYF
TRBJ2-1	TRBV7-3	CASSPFGSPGDEQFF
TRBJ2-1	TRBV28	CASSPGREGGEQFF
TRBJ2-1	TRBV7-3	CASSLVGRSYNEQFF
TRBJ1-1	TRBV7-9	CASSQGRRTEAFF
TRBJ2-1	TRBV5-3	CARSWIAPYNEQFF
TRBJ2-3	TRBV20-1	CSASAPGYTQYF
TRBJ1-2	TRBV7-9	CASSHQQSIYGYTF
TRBJ2-7	TRBV5-1	CASSSRGAPYEQYF
TRBJ2-1	TRBV7-9	CASSRTPDRYNEQFF
TRBJ2-7	TRBV7-2	CASSLARGEQYF
TRBJ2-7	TRBV6-2/TRBV6-3	CASSYSGTSGNEQYF
TRBJ1-1	TRBV6-1	CASTSQGGIEAFF
TRBJ2-6	TRBV5-4	CASTTRASGANVLTF
TRBJ2-7	TRBV7-2	CASSPGLAGNREQYF
TRBJ1-2	TRBV27	CASSFLGKKNGYTF
TRBJ2-5	TRBV12-3/TRBV12-4	CASSSGTSLLGQETQYF
TRBJ2-6	TRBV11-2	CASSLVSPGAAGANVLTF
TRBJ2-4	TRBV28	CASSGTTAKNIQYF
TRBJ2-5	TRBV7-2	CASSTETGNKMAQYF
TRBJ2-2	TRBV12-3/TRBV12-4	CASRGKRGRIGELFF
TRBJ2-6	TRBV2	CARKQNSGANVLTF
TRBJ2-3	TRBV4-2	CASSQTHLGAGTTDTQYF
TRBJ1-4	TRBV7-8	CASRSGTNNEKLFF
TRBJ1-1	TRBV5-1	CASSPGVGGNTEAFF
TRBJ1-5	TRBV5-1	CASRPGTENQPQHF
TRBJ1-3	TRBV12-3/TRBV12-4	CASSHRGNTIYF
TRBJ2-7	TRBV14	CASSLAGGPPAQYF
TRBJ1-1	TRBV2	CATHRGQGEYTEAFF
TRBJ2-3	TRBV5-1	CAIRLGDTQYF
TRBJ2-1	TRBV5-1	CASSQDGYNEQFF
TRBJ1-2	TRBV12-3/TRBV12-4	CASSRRLDYGYTF
TRBJ2-3	TRBV9	CASSATPSTASTDTQYF
TRBJ2-4	TRBV23-1	CASSQSEIPAKNIQYF